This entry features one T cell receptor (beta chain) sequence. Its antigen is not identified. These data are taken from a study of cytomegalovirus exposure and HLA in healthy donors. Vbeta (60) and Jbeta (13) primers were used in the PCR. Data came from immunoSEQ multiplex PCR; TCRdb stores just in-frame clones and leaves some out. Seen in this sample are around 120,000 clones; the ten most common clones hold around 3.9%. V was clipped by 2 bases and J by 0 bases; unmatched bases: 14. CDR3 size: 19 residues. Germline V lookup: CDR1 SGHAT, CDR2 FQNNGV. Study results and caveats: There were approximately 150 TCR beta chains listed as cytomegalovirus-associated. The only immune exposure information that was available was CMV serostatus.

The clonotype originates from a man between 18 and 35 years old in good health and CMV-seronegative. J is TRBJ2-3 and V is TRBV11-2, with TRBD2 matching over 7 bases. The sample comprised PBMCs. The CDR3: CASSLRGKETGRSTDTQYF. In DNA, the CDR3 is TGTGCCAGCAGCTTAAGAGGGAAAGAGACCGGGAGGAGCACAGATACGCAGTATTTT. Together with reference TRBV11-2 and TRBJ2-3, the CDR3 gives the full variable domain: EAGVAQSPRYKIIEKRQSVAFWCNPISGHATLYWYQQILGQGPKLLIQFQNNGVVDDSQLPKDRFSAERLKGVDSTLKIQPAKLEDSAVYLCASSLRGKETGRSTDTQYFGPGTRLTVL.